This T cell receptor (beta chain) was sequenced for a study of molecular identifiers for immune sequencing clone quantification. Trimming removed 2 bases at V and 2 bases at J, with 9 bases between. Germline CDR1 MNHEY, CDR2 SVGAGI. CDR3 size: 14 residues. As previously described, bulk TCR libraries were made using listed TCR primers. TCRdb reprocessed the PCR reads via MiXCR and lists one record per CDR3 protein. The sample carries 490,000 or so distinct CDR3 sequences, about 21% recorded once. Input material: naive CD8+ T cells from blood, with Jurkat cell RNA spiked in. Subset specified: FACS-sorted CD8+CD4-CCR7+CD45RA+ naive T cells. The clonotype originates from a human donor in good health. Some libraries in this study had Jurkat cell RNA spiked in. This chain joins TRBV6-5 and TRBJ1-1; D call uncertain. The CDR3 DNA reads TGTGCCAGCAGTTACAGGGAACTAAACACTGAAGCTTTCTTT. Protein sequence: CASSYRELNTEAFF.